This record concerns one TCR beta chain sequence. Its cognate antigen is unknown. This sample is part of a study of OX40 agonist ivuxolimab in advanced cancers. Sequenced by immunoSEQ multiplex PCR; TCRdb stores in-frame clones only, minus some. The table includes around 11,000 clones, less than 80% detected once. With 5 bases removed from V and 2 bases from J, the gap between germline ends came to 20 bases. The CDR3 spans 16 residues. Germline V lookup: CDR1 SGHRS, CDR2 YFSETQ. Regarding the study as a whole: On average, CD8+ T cells had more expanded clones than CD4+.

Sample: CD4+ or CD8+ T cells sorted from blood, taken in a trial of the OX40 agonist ivuxolimab. The receptor's source is an adult with an advanced solid tumor such as melanoma, head and neck, liver or kidney cancer. The chain combines TRBV5-1 with TRBJ2-7, with D possibly TRBD2 on 6 matching bases. The CDR3 DNA follows: TGCGCCAGCAGAAGTTTATTAGCGGAACCCACCTACGAGCAGTACTTC. Translating gives CASRSLLAEPTYEQYF.